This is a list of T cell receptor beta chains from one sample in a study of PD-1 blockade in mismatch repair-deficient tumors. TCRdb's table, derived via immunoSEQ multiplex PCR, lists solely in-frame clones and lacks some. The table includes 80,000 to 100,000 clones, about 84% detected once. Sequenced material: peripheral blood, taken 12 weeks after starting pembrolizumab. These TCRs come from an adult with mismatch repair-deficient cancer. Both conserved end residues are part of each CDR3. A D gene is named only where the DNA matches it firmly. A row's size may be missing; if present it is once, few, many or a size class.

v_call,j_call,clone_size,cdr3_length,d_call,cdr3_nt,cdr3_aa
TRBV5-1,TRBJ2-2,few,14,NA,TGCGCCAGCAGCCCTCGGTCATCCACCGGGGAGCTGTTTTTT,CASSPRSSTGELFF
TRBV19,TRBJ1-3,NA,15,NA,TGTGCCAGTAGTGGGTACGGAGACTCTGGAAACACCATATATTTT,CASSGYGDSGNTIYF
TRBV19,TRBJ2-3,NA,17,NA,TGTGCCAGTAGTGCCCGACTAGCGGGACAGGGGGCGGATACGCAGTATTTT,CASSARLAGQGADTQYF
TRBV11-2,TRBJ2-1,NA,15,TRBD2,TGTGCCAGCAGTCGACTAGCGGGAGGCTACAATGAGCAGTTCTTC,CASSRLAGGYNEQFF
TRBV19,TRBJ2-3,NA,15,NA,TGTGCCAGTAGTAGGACAGAGGTTAGCACAGATACGCAGTATTTT,CASSRTEVSTDTQYF
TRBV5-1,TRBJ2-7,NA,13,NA,TGCGCCAGCAGCTTGATGGGAGCAATCGAGCAGTACTTC,CASSLMGAIEQYF
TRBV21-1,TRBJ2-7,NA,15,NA,TGTGCCAGAGGGCTTCTGACAGGTTTCTCCTACGAGCAGTACTTC,CARGLLTGFSYEQYF
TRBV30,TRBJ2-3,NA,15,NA,TGTGCCTGGAGTGTACGTGGGAGGCTCGAAGGTACGCAGTATTTT,CAWSVRGRLEGTQYF
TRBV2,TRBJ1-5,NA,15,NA,TGTGCCAGCAGTTTTTTCCGGGACCCCAATCAGCCCCAGCATTTT,CASSFFRDPNQPQHF
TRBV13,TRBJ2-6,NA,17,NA,TGTGCCAGCAGCCCTACCCGCCTTAGCTCTGGGGCCAACGTCCTGACTTTC,CASSPTRLSSGANVLTF
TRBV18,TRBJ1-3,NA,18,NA,TGTGCCAGCTCACCACTTTTGACAGGCGCTTACTCTGGAAACACCATATATTTT,CASSPLLTGAYSGNTIYF
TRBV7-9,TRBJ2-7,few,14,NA,TGTGCCAGCAGCTCCGCGTCACAGGGTGGCGAGCAGTACTTC,CASSSASQGGEQYF
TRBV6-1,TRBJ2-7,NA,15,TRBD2,TGTGCCAGCAAAGAGCTCGGACTAGCGCCCTACGAGCAGTACTTC,CASKELGLAPYEQYF
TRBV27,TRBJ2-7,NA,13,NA,TGTGCCAGCAGTTTATCAGGGTTCGCCGAGCAGTACTTC,CASSLSGFAEQYF
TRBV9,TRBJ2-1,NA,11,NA,TGTGCCAGCAGCGTAGACGATGAGCAGTTCTTC,CASSVDDEQFF
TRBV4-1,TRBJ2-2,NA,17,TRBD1,TGCGCCAGCAGCCAAGGTCGGACAGGGGGAAACACCGGGGAGCTGTTTTTT,CASSQGRTGGNTGELFF
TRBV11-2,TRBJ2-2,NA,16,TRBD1,TGTGCCAGCAGCTTAGGCAGGGGGCTTAATTCCGGGGAGCTGTTTTTT,CASSLGRGLNSGELFF
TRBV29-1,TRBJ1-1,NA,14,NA,TGCAGCGTTGAAGAACTGAGGGAGAACACTGAAGCTTTCTTT,CSVEELRENTEAFF
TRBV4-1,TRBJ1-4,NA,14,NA,TGCGCCAGCAGCCAAGTGGACAGTAATGAAAAACTGTTTTTT,CASSQVDSNEKLFF
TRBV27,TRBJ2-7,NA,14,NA,TGTGCCAGCAGTTTATCCTGGTCAGCCTACGAGCAGTACTTC,CASSLSWSAYEQYF
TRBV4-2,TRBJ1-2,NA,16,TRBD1,TGTGCCAGCAGCCAAGCGACGGGACAGGGATCCTATGGCTACACCTTC,CASSQATGQGSYGYTF
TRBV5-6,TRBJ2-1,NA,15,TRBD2,TGTGCCAGCAGCTTGTTAGCGGGAGTGCGGAATGAGCAGTTCTTC,CASSLLAGVRNEQFF
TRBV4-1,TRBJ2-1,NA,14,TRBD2,TGCGCCAGTTTCCCGGGACTAGCCGACAATGAGCAGTTCTTC,CASFPGLADNEQFF
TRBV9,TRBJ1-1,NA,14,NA,TGTGCCAGCAGCTCCCTGACAGATAACACTGAAGCTTTCTTT,CASSSLTDNTEAFF
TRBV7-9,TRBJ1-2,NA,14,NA,TGTGCCAGCAGCCCGTCGACGGAGTCCTATGGCTACACCTTC,CASSPSTESYGYTF
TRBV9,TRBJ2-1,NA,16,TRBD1,TGTGCCAGCAGCCCCCAAGGGGGCCGCGCCTACAATGAGCAGTTCTTC,CASSPQGGRAYNEQFF
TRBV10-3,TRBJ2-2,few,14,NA,TGTGCCATCAGCCCGCAGGAGAACACCGGGGAGCTGTTTTTT,CAISPQENTGELFF
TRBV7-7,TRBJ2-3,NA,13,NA,TGTGCTAGCGGCGCTACAGGGGCAGATACGCAGTATTTT,CASGATGADTQYF
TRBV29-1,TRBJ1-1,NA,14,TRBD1,TGCAGCGTGGACAGACAGGGAAAGGAGGCTGAAGCTTTCTTT,CSVDRQGKEAEAFF
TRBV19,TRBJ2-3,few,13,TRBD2,TGTGCCAGTAGAACTAGCGAGCGCGATACGCAGTATTTT,CASRTSERDTQYF
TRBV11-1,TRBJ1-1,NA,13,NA,TGTGCCAGCAGCTTAGCCAGAAACACTGAAGCTTTCTTT,CASSLARNTEAFF
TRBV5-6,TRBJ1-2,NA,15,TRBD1,TGTGCCAGCAGCTTGGCCGACAGGGTAAACTATGGCTACACCTTC,CASSLADRVNYGYTF
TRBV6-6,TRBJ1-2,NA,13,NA,TGTGCCAGCAGTTCAGGGTTTAACTATGGCTACACCTTC,CASSSGFNYGYTF
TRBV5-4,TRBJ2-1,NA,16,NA,TGTGCCAGCAGCTTGGGGTCCTGGCAGCCGGGGGTTGAGCAGTTCTTC,CASSLGSWQPGVEQFF
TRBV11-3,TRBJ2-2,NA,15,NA,TGTGCCAGCAGCCCTCGGGGGCGCGACACCGGGGAGCTGTTTTTT,CASSPRGRDTGELFF
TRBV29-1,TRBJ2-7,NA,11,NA,TGCAGCGTTGTGAGTTCTTACGAGCAGTACTTC,CSVVSSYEQYF
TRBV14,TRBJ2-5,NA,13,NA,TGTGCCAGCAGCCAGGCAGGGGTTAAGACCCAGTACTTC,CASSQAGVKTQYF
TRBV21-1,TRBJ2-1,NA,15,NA,TGTGCCAGCAGCAAAGTTCGGACTTGCGACAATGAGCAGTTCTTC,CASSKVRTCDNEQFF
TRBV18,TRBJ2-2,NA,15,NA,TGTGCCAGCTCAGGAGGGAATACGAACACCGGGGAGCTGTTTTTT,CASSGGNTNTGELFF
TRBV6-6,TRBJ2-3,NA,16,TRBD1,TGTGCCAGCAGCAGCCGAAGACAGGGAAGCACAGATACGCAGTATTTT,CASSSRRQGSTDTQYF
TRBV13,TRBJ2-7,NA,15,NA,TGTGCCAGCAGCTCCCGGGACCGACCTCTAAGAGAGCAGTACTTC,CASSSRDRPLREQYF
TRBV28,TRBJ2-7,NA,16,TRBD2,TGTGCCAGCAGTCCCGAACTAGCGGGAGTATCCTACGAGCAGTACTTC,CASSPELAGVSYEQYF